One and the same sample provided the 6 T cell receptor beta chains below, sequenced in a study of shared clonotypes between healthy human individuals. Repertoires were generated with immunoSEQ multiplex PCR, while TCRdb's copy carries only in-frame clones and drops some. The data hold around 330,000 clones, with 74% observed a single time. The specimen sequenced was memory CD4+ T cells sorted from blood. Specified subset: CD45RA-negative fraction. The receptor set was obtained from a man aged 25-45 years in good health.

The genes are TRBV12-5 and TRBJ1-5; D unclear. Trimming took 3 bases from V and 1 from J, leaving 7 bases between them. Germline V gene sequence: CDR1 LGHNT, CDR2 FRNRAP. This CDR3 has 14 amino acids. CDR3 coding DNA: TGTGCTAGTGGTTTTGGGGTAAGCAATCAGCCCCAGCATTTT. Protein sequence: CASGFGVSNQPQHF. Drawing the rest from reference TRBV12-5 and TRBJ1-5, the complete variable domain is DARVTQTPRHKVTEMGQEVTMRCQPILGHNTVFWYRQTMMQGLELLAYFRNRAPLDDSGMPKDRFSAEMPDATLATLKIQPSEPRDSAVYFCASGFGVSNQPQHFGDGTRLSIL.

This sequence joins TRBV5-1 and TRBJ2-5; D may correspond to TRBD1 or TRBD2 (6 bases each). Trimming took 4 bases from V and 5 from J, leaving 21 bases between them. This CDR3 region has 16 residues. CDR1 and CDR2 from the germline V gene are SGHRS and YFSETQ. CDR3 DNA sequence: TGCGCCAGCAGCCCCCTAGGGGGGTTGAGGATGGAGACCCAGTACTTC. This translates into CASSPLGGLRMETQYF.

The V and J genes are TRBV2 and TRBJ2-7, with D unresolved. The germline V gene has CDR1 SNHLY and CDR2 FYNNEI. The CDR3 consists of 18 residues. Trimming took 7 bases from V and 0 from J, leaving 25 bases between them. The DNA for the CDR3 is TGTGCCAGCAATCGAGCCGCCCGGAGTGGCAAAAGCTCCTACGAGCAGTACTTC. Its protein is CASNRAARSGKSSYEQYF.

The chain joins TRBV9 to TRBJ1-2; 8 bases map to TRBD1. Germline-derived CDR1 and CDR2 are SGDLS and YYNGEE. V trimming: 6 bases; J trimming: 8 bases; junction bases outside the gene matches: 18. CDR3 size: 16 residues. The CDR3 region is CASNYDGQGGVWGYTF. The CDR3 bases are TGTGCCAGCAACTACGACGGACAGGGAGGGGTCTGGGGCTACACCTTC.

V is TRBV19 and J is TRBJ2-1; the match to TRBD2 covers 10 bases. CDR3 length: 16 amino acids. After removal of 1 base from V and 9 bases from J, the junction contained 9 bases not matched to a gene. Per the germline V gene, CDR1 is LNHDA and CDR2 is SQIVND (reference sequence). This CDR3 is CASSIGGSGRLREQFF. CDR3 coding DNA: TGTGCCAGTAGTATAGGGGGTAGCGGGAGGTTACGTGAGCAGTTCTTC.

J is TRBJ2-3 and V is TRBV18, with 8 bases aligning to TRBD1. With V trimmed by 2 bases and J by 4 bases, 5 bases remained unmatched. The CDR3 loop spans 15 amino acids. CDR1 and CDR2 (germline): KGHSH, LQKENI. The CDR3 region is CASSPAGQGSDTQYF. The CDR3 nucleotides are TGTGCCAGCTCACCAGCAGGACAGGGCTCAGATACGCAGTATTTT.